This T cell receptor beta chain was observed in a study of T cells after yellow fever vaccination. Notes on the study in general: It was a small share of clonotypes that appeared in both CD4 and CD8 compartments.

TCRdb independently ran MiXCR on the 5' RACE reads; one entry per CDR3 protein. The sample carries approximately 510,000 distinct CDR3 sequences, just over 20% recorded once. About this clonotype: Its specificity is not known.

Source: PBMCs, taken approximately 22 days after the first yellow fever vaccination. This clonotype was obtained from a man between 18 and 29 years old who received the YFV17D yellow fever vaccine.

For the CDR3, the DNA is TGTGCCAGCAGCTTTAGCGGGGGTAGCACAGATACGCAGTATTTT. It specifies CASSFSGGSTDTQYF. V is TRBV7-9 and J is TRBJ2-3, with 9 nucleotides matching TRBD2. This CDR3 contains 15 residues. V was pared by 3 bases and J by 0 bases, with 1 base of the junction left unmatched. CDR1 SEHNR and CDR2 FQNEAQ come from the germline V gene (reference sequence). Using reference TRBV7-9 and TRBJ2-3 for the parts outside the CDR3, the full variable domain is DTGVSQNPRHKITKRGQNVTFRCDPISEHNRLYWYRQTLGQGPEFLTYFQNEAQLEKSRLLSDRFSAERPKGSFSTLEIQRTEQGDSAMYLCASSFSGGSTDTQYFGPGTRLTVL.